This T cell receptor (beta chain) derives from a study of cytomegalovirus exposure and HLA in healthy donors. Overall study: The early release's HLA-typed donors yielded 70 million to 85 million unique TCRs.

PCR involved 60 Vbeta and 13 Jbeta primers. Assay used: immunoSEQ multiplex PCR; TCRdb lists only in-frame clones, some missing. In the table there are approximately 130,000 clones, approximately 82% of which are singletons. The clonotype originates from a boy younger than 10 in good health and CMV-seronegative. Sequencing used PBMCs.

The CDR3: CASSLAGQPETQYF. The CDR3 DNA reads TGTGCCAGCAGCTTAGCGGGACAGCCAGAGACCCAGTACTTC. The chain links TRBV11-3 to TRBJ2-5, with TRBD1 identical over 7 bases. Germline V lookup: CDR1 SGHNT, CDR2 YENEEA. With V trimmed by 1 base and J by 4 bases, 3 bases remained unmatched. The CDR3 spans 14 residues.